The sequence of this T cell receptor (beta chain) was determined in a study of cytomegalovirus exposure and HLA in healthy donors. Concerning this clone: One end of the junction is discordant with germline, which a read error may explain.

The primer mix had 60 Vbeta and 13 Jbeta primers. The assay was immunoSEQ multiplex PCR, and TCRdb's table has in-frame clones only and misses some. The data hold approximately 140,000 clones, with 82% observed a single time. The CDR3 totals 14 residues. CDR1 SSHAT and CDR2 FNYEAQ come from the germline V gene (reference sequence). Material: PBMCs. The chain uses TRBV7-7 and TRBJ2-1; D gene unclear. This clonotype was obtained from a male donor in good health and CMV-seronegative. The CDR3 protein is CASSLSGSYNEQFF. DNA of the CDR3: TGTGCTAGCAGCTTATCCGGCTCCTACAATGAGCAGTTCTTC.